The 8 T cell receptor beta chains given below trace back to one sample, sequenced in a study of cytomegalovirus exposure and HLA in healthy donors. 60 Vbeta and 13 Jbeta primers were used in PCR. TCRdb's table, derived via immunoSEQ multiplex PCR, lists solely in-frame clones and lacks some. The sample records 90,000 to 120,000 clones, roughly 9.1% being singletons. Sequencing was done on a sample of PBMCs. The receptors here all came from a man aged 40-49 years in good health and CMV-seropositive.

This clone has just a few counts. The rearrangement links TRBV7-2 to TRBJ2-5; perhaps TRBD2 as D (6 bases). The germline V gene has CDR1 SGHTA and CDR2 FQGNSA. V dropped 5 bases and J dropped 4 bases, with 14 bases sitting between them. This CDR3 is built from 14 residues. DNA for the CDR3: TGTGCCAGCAGCACGACTAGTTATGCAGAGACCCAGTACTTC. This translates into CASSTTSYAETQYF. The whole variable domain, filled in from reference TRBV7-2 and TRBJ2-5, reads GAGVSQSPSNKVTEKGKDVELRCDPISGHTALYWYRQSLGQGLEFLIYFQGNSAPDKSGLPSDRFSAERTGGSVSTLTIQRTQQEDSAVYLCASSTTSYAETQYFGPGTRLLVL.

This clone was detected only a few times. The V and J genes are TRBV6-5 and TRBJ2-7, with TRBD1 matching 8 bases. The CDR3 is made up of 14 amino acids. Trimming removed 5 bases from V and 5 bases from J; junction bases left unmatched: 8. Germline V lookup: CDR1 MNHEY, CDR2 SVGAGI. The CDR3 reads CASSQTDRGHEQYF. The CDR3 DNA is TGTGCCAGCAGTCAAACCGACAGGGGCCACGAGCAGTACTTC.

This clone was found a few times. The V gene is TRBV2, the J gene TRBJ1-2; D call uncertain. This CDR3 region has 13 residues. Germline-derived CDR1 and CDR2 are SNHLY and FYNNEI. With 8 bases removed from V and 0 bases from J, the gap between germline ends came to 10 bases. CDR3: CASQRESNYGYTF. CDR3 nucleotide sequence: TGTGCCAGCCAGAGGGAATCTAACTATGGCTACACCTTC.

The chain combines TRBV7-3 with TRBJ2-5; D ambiguous. The ends were cut back, 2 bases at V and 5 bases at J, with 9 bases in the middle. CDR1 is SGHTA and CDR2 is FQGTGA in the germline V gene. The CDR3 length is 13 residues. The DNA of the CDR3 is TGTGCCAGCAGCTTAGAGGTGGCGGAGACCCAGTACTTC. Its protein is CASSLEVAETQYF.

This clone was found a few times. This rearrangement joins TRBV28 to TRBJ1-2, with D perhaps matching TRBD1 (6 bases). V lost 6 bases and J lost 6, with 17 bases in between. Germline-derived CDR1 and CDR2 are MDHEN and SYDVKM. The CDR3 totals 14 residues. The CDR3 DNA reads TGTGCCAGCAGCCCCGGACAGCTAACTAATGGCTACACCTTC. Protein sequence: CASSPGQLTNGYTF.

This clone was picked up a small number of times. The rearrangement uses TRBV29-1 and TRBJ1-1; maybe TRBD1 (5 bases). The V gene lost 7 bases and the J gene lost 5 bases, with 14 bases spanning the gap. Per the germline V gene, CDR1 is SQVTM and CDR2 is ANQGSEA. The CDR3 is 12 residues long. The CDR3 DNA reads TGCAGCGCGTGGGGGGATGCAACTGAAGCTTTCTTT. This gives the protein CSAWGDATEAFF.

The rearrangement links TRBV28 to TRBJ1-5, with a weak D call TRBD1 (5 bases). CDR3 size: 16 residues. V was cut by 10 bases and J by 5 bases, with 24 bases left in between. The V gene's germline CDR1 is MDHEN and CDR2 SYDVKM. CDR3 nucleotide sequence: TGTGCCATCCTCCCGGGGGGGGTCGTCGATTATCAGCCCCAGCATTTT. As protein: CAILPGGVVDYQPQHF.

V is TRBV5-6 and J is TRBJ1-2; D is possibly TRBD1 (6 bases). Germline assignment: CDR1 SGHDT and CDR2 YYEEEE. The CDR3 length is 13 residues. V lost 4 bases to trimming and J lost 2 bases, with 9 bases between them. The CDR3 nucleotides are TGTGCCAGCAGCCCGGACAGAAACTATGGCTACACCTTC. It is translated as CASSPDRNYGYTF.